The sequence of this T cell receptor beta chain was determined in a study of Ad26.COV2.S vaccination and SARS-CoV-2 variants. Sequencing was performed with immunoSEQ multiplex PCR; in TCRdb, only in-frame clones are kept and a portion is missing. The sample yields 300,000 to 450,000 clones, about 92% seen once. The CDR3 runs to 18 residues. The germline V gene has CDR1 SGHRS and CDR2 YFSETQ. J gave up 0 bases and V 4 bases, and 8 bases lay outside the gene matches. The chain has TRBV5-1 and TRBJ2-6; 9 nucleotides align to TRBD1. This receptor was identified in a human donor who had recovered from COVID-19. Sequenced material: peripheral blood, taken after recovery from COVID-19. CDR3 sequence (DNA): TGCGCCAGCAGCCGGGGACAGGGTAGCGCCTCTGGGGCCAACGTCCTGACTTTC. Translated, it gives CASSRGQGSASGANVLTF.